This T cell receptor beta chain was documented in a study of shared clonotypes between healthy human individuals. Findings and caveats of the study: Lower generation probabilities were found for non-shared clonotypes than for those shared by all four donors. Of the naive CD4 clonotypes, roughly 5.5% were shared across several donors. Few donors limited the genetic and exposure-history diversity represented.

Only in-frame clones appear in the TCRdb table, and some are missing; sequencing was by immunoSEQ multiplex PCR. The sample contains fewer than 1.6 million clones, approximately 98.5% of which appear only once. Germline values: CDR1 LGHNT, CDR2 FRNRAP. V was cut by 6 bases and J by 3 bases, with 17 bases left in between. The CDR3 runs 15 residues. Details on this clone: The target antigen is unknown.

Recent acute infections and vaccinations were absent in the healthy HIV-negative adult donors. This chain links TRBV12-5 with TRBJ2-5; perhaps TRBD1 as D (6 bases). The TCR comes from a man aged 30 to 45 in good health. The sequenced sample was naive CD4+ T cells sorted from blood. The subset: CD45RA+ positively selected. The CDR3 loop reads CASGKTGTSKETQYF. The DNA of the CDR3 is TGTGCTAGTGGAAAAACCGGGACAAGCAAAGAGACCCAGTACTTC.